This T cell receptor beta chain was retrieved from a study of graft-versus-host responses after intestinal transplantation. The wider study: Transplantation in recipients was multivisceral, liver-intestinal, or isolated intestinal. Following induction with anti-thymocyte globulin, all recipients were given tacrolimus and steroids for three to four years.

About this clone: What it recognizes is unknown.

Here immunoSEQ multiplex PCR was the method, and the copy in TCRdb shows in-frame clones only, minus some. The top ten hold less than 0.8% of the sample, which has fewer than 110,000 clones, approximately 88% seen once. V lost 4 bases, J lost 5 bases, and 8 bases stayed unmatched. Germline assignment: CDR1 SGHRS and CDR2 YFSETQ. CDR3 length: 17 residues. Specimen: unstimulated CD4+ T cells sorted from spleen or lymph node cells, collected before transplant. The chain links TRBV5-1 to TRBJ2-5; 16 bases are a match to TRBD2. This sequence originates from a human donor who was the organ donor for an intestinal transplant. CDR3 nucleotides: TGCGCCAGCAGCCAGGGACTAGCGGGAGGGCCCTGGGAGACCCAGTACTTC. It encodes CASSQGLAGGPWETQYF.